This T cell receptor beta chain was sequenced in a study of blood T cell repertoires in COVID-19. Study information: Specimens from acute and convalescent COVID-19 originated in the United States, Italy and Spain. The cDNA or gDNA used as material had been derived from T cells, B-cell-depleted T cells, or PBMCs.

Libraries were prepared by immunoSEQ multiplex PCR; TCRdb keeps only in-frame clonotypes and omits some of them. Altogether about 320,000 clones are present, over 90% being singletons, with the ten largest covering less than 4%. CDR1 and CDR2 from the germline V gene are LGHDT and YNNKEL (reference sequence). With 1 base removed from V and 5 bases from J, the gap between germline ends came to 9 bases. The length of the CDR3 is 14 residues. Clinical histories supplied by participants themselves formed the basis of cohort assignment. Exposed participants came across a COVID-19 case within 2 weeks before study entry.

Sequencing used PBMCs or T cells enriched from blood (not recorded which). The chain joins TRBV3-1 (or the pseudogene TRBV3-2) to TRBJ2-1; D remains unclear. This sequence was found in a woman aged 25 to 39 who had been exposed to COVID-19. CDR3 amino acids: CASSQVASHNEQFF. For the CDR3, the DNA is TGTGCCAGCAGCCAAGTTGCGAGCCACAATGAGCAGTTCTTC.